This T cell receptor (beta chain) was recovered during a study of blood T cell repertoires in COVID-19. Study as a whole: COVID-19 samples from acute and convalescent phases originated in the United States, Italy and Spain. In each case, the material was cDNA or gDNA derived from T cells, B-cell-depleted T cells, or PBMCs.

In the original analysis: The assay estimated nucleated cells by amplifying reference gene primers. Measured with immunoSEQ multiplex PCR; TCRdb has only the in-frame clones, and not every one. That table furnishes V, J and clone size, whereas the DNA furnished D and trimming. The sample has roughly 80,000 clones; roughly 80% are singletons. This clone has only a few counts. The CDR3 is 15 amino acids. Losses at the gene ends were 4 bases for V and 6 bases for J; bases not matched to a gene: 10. The germline CDR1 and CDR2 sequences are SGDLS and YYNGEE. Sequenced: peripheral blood. This sequence originates from a woman aged 55-70 years with acute or convalescent COVID-19. The V gene is TRBV9, the J gene TRBJ1-5; 7 bases line up with TRBD1. The CDR3 sequence: CASSPTTGQGQPQHF. The CDR3 region has the DNA TGTGCCAGCAGCCCCACGACAGGGCAAGGTCAGCCCCAGCATTTT. The entire variable domain, with the rest obtained from reference TRBV9 and TRBJ1-5, is as follows: DSGVTQTPKHLITATGQRVTLRCSPRSGDLSVYWYQQSLDQGLQFLIQYYNGEERAKGNILERFSAQQFPDLHSELNLSSLELGDSALYFCASSPTTGQGQPQHFGDGTRLSIL.